This entry lists 31 T cell receptor beta chains sequenced from one sample in a study of blood T cell repertoires in COVID-19. Libraries were prepared by immunoSEQ multiplex PCR; TCRdb keeps only in-frame clonotypes and omits some of them. The sample records some 42,000 clones, 89% being singletons. The sample taken for sequencing was peripheral blood. The receptors were sampled from a human donor in a cohort sampled during active COVID-19.

The J gene is TRBJ1-4, the V gene TRBV12-3 or TRBV12-4, with no clear D. V was clipped by 6 bases and J by 4 bases, with 9 bases between them. The CDR3 sequence is 13 residues long. The CDR3 DNA follows: TGTGCCAGCAGGCGTGAGGATAATGAAAAACTGTTTTTT. Protein: CASRREDNEKLFF.

The chain carries TRBV29-1 and TRBJ2-7; D not certain. This CDR3 spans 12 amino acids. Looked up from germline, CDR1 is SQVTM and CDR2 is ANQGSEA. V lost 5 bases to trimming and J lost 3 bases, with 11 bases between them. CDR3 residues: CSVSTGYYEQYF. Here the CDR3 DNA reads TGCAGCGTTTCCACGGGTTACTACGAGCAGTACTTC.

The chain combines TRBV18 with TRBJ1-2, with 7 positions matching TRBD1. The CDR3 totals 14 residues. Germline assignment: CDR1 KGHSH and CDR2 LQKENI. V dropped 4 bases and J dropped 6; count of bases not matched to a gene: 8. CDR3 coding DNA: TGTGCCAGCTCACTCGGGACAGACACTGATGGCTACACCTTC. This encodes CASSLGTDTDGYTF.

CDR3 coding DNA: TGCGCCAGCAGCACAAGGAGCTCCTACGAGCAGTACTTC. This translates into CASSTRSSYEQYF. The chain has TRBV5-1 and TRBJ2-7; D not certain. In germline, CDR1 is SGHRS, CDR2 YFSETQ. The length of the CDR3 is 13 residues. V was cut by 4 bases and J by 0 bases, with 8 bases left in between.

Concerning this clone itself: The sample has other DNA sequences that encode this CDR3 too. The V call is TRBV19, the J call TRBJ2-7; 9 bases are shared with TRBD1. This CDR3 is built from 14 residues. V shed 4 bases and J 1 base; nucleotides not matched to a gene: 2. Germline assignment: CDR1 LNHDA and CDR2 SQIVND (reference sequence). CDR3 sequence: CASSTGTGSYEQYF. CDR3 DNA sequence: TGTGCCAGTAGTACCGGGACAGGGTCCTACGAGCAGTACTTC.

The chain combines TRBV4-3 with TRBJ1-1; TRBD1 agrees at 8 bases. Losses at the gene ends were 3 bases for V and 6 bases for J; bases not matched to a gene: 9. From germline, CDR1 is LGHNA and CDR2 YSLEER. CDR3 length equals 15 residues. The CDR3 region has the DNA TGCGCCAGCAGCCAGCCTAACAGGGGGGAGGCTGAAGCTTTCTTT. It is translated as CASSQPNRGEAEAFF.

The chain is built from TRBV2 and TRBJ1-1; 8 bases align to TRBD1. V shed 4 bases, J shed 3 bases, and the junction held 7 bases outside the gene matches. This CDR3 is 15 amino acids long. CDR1 is SNHLY, CDR2 FYNNEI, per germline. The CDR3 spells CASSGDRLEYTEAFF. CDR3 DNA: TGTGCCAGCAGTGGGGACAGGCTAGAGTACACTGAAGCTTTCTTT.

The chain combines TRBV15 with TRBJ1-6; D is unresolved. Trimming pared 3 bases from V and 0 bases from J, leaving 9 bases between. This CDR3 is built from 16 residues. Germline CDR1 LNHNV, CDR2 YYDKDF (reference sequence). In DNA form, the CDR3 reads TGTGCCACCAGCAGGAAAGGGAGCTCCTATAATTCACCCCTCCACTTT. Residues: CATSRKGSSYNSPLHF.

The V call is TRBV27, the J call TRBJ2-7; 7 nucleotides line up with TRBD1. The CDR3 has 15 residues. The germline gives CDR1 MNHEY, CDR2 SMNVEV (reference sequence). V lost 0 bases to trimming and J lost 10 bases; unmatched junction nucleotides: 12. The CDR3 is CASSLSAGTVWSQYF. Here the CDR3 DNA reads TGTGCCAGCAGTTTATCAGCCGGGACAGTTTGGAGTCAGTACTTC.

The J gene is TRBJ2-7, the V gene TRBV11-2; D is perhaps TRBD1 (6 bases). This CDR3 spans 18 amino acids. Germline CDR1 reads SGHAT; CDR2 reads FQNNGV. Trimming took 1 base from V and 0 from J, leaving 19 bases between them. Here the CDR3 DNA reads TGTGCCAGCAGCTTAGTGAGATATGATGACAGGAGCTCCTACGAGCAGTACTTC. The encoded protein is CASSLVRYDDRSSYEQYF. Based on the CDR3 plus reference TRBV11-2 and TRBJ2-7, the full variable domain is EAGVAQSPRYKIIEKRQSVAFWCNPISGHATLYWYQQILGQGPKLLIQFQNNGVVDDSQLPKDRFSAERLKGVDSTLKIQPAKLEDSAVYLCASSLVRYDDRSSYEQYFGPGTRLTVT.

J is TRBJ1-5 and V is TRBV7-2; the D gene is possibly TRBD1 (6 bases). The CDR3 extends over 14 amino acids. CDR1 and CDR2 (germline): SGHTA, FQGNSA. Trimming removed 5 bases from V and 4 bases from J, with 12 bases in between. The CDR3 loop is CASSRDTQNQPQHF. CDR3 nucleotide sequence: TGTGCCAGCAGCCGGGACACCCAGAATCAGCCCCAGCATTTT. The whole variable domain, filled in from reference TRBV7-2 and TRBJ1-5, reads GAGVSQSPSNKVTEKGKDVELRCDPISGHTALYWYRQSLGQGLEFLIYFQGNSAPDKSGLPSDRFSAERTGGSVSTLTIQRTQQEDSAVYLCASSRDTQNQPQHFGDGTRLSIL.

This rearrangement joins TRBV18 to TRBJ2-5; possible D gene TRBD2, 6 bases. Germline assignment: CDR1 KGHSH and CDR2 LQKENI. CDR3 size: 15 residues. Trimming left V 3 bases short and J 2 bases short, with 13 bases between. CDR3 sequence: CASSPLAGLQETQYF. CDR3 sequence (DNA): TGTGCCAGCTCACCCCTTGCGGGGCTGCAAGAGACCCAGTACTTC.

The chain employs TRBV7-9 and TRBJ1-3, with TRBD1 matching 10 bases. The CDR3 is 15 amino acids. Germline V gene lookup returns CDR1 SEHNR and CDR2 FQNEAQ (reference sequence). The V gene end was trimmed by 4 bases and the J gene end by 3 bases; junction bases not matched to a gene: 3. DNA of the CDR3: TGTGCCAGCAGCTCCGGACAGGGGGATGGAAACACCATATATTTT. Its translation is CASSSGQGDGNTIYF.

The rearrangement uses TRBV10-3 and TRBJ1-1, with TRBD1 matching over 9 bases. CDR1 ENHRY and CDR2 SYGVKD come from the germline V gene. V shed 4 bases and J 1 base; nucleotides not matched to a gene: 13. This CDR3 region has 18 residues. Written as DNA, the CDR3 is TGTGCCATCAGTGTCTTGACAGGGGGGAGAGAAAGGAACACTGAAGCTTTCTTT. Amino acid sequence: CAISVLTGGRERNTEAFF.

As DNA, the CDR3 is TGTGCCAGCAGTTACTCCGGGACAGGGGAGCAGTACTTC. Residues: CASSYSGTGEQYF. The rearrangement joins TRBV6-5 to TRBJ2-7, with 9 bases fitting TRBD1. The CDR3 contains 13 residues. Germline trimming cut 0 bases from V and 7 bases from J; bases unmatched to any gene: 1. Germline CDR1 reads MNHEY; CDR2 reads SVGAGI.

Here the CDR3 reads CAISGTGGDYEQYF. In DNA form, the CDR3 reads TGTGCCATCAGTGGTACAGGGGGGGATTACGAGCAGTACTTC. J is TRBJ2-7 and V is TRBV10-3; D might be TRBD1 (8 bases). Germline V gene data show CDR1 as ENHRY and CDR2 as SYGVKD. This CDR3 is built from 14 residues. Trimming stripped 4 bases from V and 4 bases from J, with 14 bases between.

The rearrangement joins TRBV19 to TRBJ1-2, with 8 bases lining up with TRBD1. CDR1 and CDR2 (germline): LNHDA, SQIVND (reference sequence). This CDR3 comprises 15 residues. Trimming at V came to 5 bases and at J to 8 bases, leaving 13 bases not matched to a gene. CDR3 sequence reads: CASSQPGQGGGGYTF. The CDR3 bases are TGTGCCAGTAGTCAACCCGGACAGGGAGGTGGCGGCTACACCTTC. The full variable domain, rest sourced from reference TRBV19 and TRBJ1-2, is DGGITQSPKYLFRKEGQNVTLSCEQNLNHDAMYWYRQDPGQGLRLIYYSQIVNDFQKGDIAEGYSVSREKKESFPLTVTSAQKNPTAFYLCASSQPGQGGGGYTFGSGTRLTVV.

The gene calls are TRBV7-6 and TRBJ2-7; TRBD2 matches at 7 bases. The junction had 4 bases not matched to a gene; V was cut back by 0 bases and J by 2 bases. The CDR3 loop spans 15 amino acids. From germline, CDR1 is SGHVS and CDR2 FNYEAQ. CDR3 nucleotides: TGTGCCAGCAGCTTAGCGGGGGGGGTCGCCTACGAGCAGTACTTC. This sequence encodes CASSLAGGVAYEQYF.

This chain uses TRBV5-5 with TRBJ2-1; tentatively, D is TRBD1 (5 bases). V was clipped by 4 bases and J by 2 bases, with 13 bases between them. The CDR3 consists of 15 residues. CDR1 and CDR2 (germline): SGHKS, YYEKEE (reference sequence). The DNA for the CDR3 is TGTGCCAGCAGCCCGACAGTACTCACCTACAATGAGCAGTTCTTC. This sequence encodes CASSPTVLTYNEQFF.

This chain links TRBV2 with TRBJ2-7, with 7 nucleotides matching TRBD1. Per the germline V gene, CDR1 is SNHLY and CDR2 is FYNNEI. The CDR3 contains 17 residues. Trimming at V came to 5 bases and at J to 0 bases, leaving 13 bases not matched to a gene. The CDR3: CASSPGQTTRSSYEQYF. CDR3 nucleotide sequence: TGTGCCAGCAGTCCGGGACAGACCACCCGGAGCTCCTACGAGCAGTACTTC.

V and J are TRBV7-2 and TRBJ1-1; unclear D gene. Trimming pared 1 base from V and 5 bases from J, leaving 2 bases between. This CDR3 contains 11 residues. Germline assignment: CDR1 SGHTA and CDR2 FQGNSA. In DNA form, the CDR3 reads TGTGCCAGCAGCTTAGTAACTGAAGCTTTCTTT. This codes for CASSLVTEAFF. Full variable domain (rest looked up from reference TRBV7-2 and TRBJ1-1): GAGVSQSPSNKVTEKGKDVELRCDPISGHTALYWYRQSLGQGLEFLIYFQGNSAPDKSGLPSDRFSAERTGGSVSTLTIQRTQQEDSAVYLCASSLVTEAFFGQGTRLTVV.

The rearrangement links TRBV6-6 to TRBJ1-2; 8 bases fit TRBD1. This CDR3 region has 15 residues. The trim removed 3 bases at V and 0 bases at J, leaving 3 bases unmatched. Germline V gene sequence: CDR1 MNHNY, CDR2 SVGAGI (reference sequence). The CDR3 DNA is TGTGCCAGCAGTTATACAGGGGGTCCTAACTATGGCTACACCTTC. Amino acid sequence: CASSYTGGPNYGYTF.

The rearrangement uses TRBV27 and TRBJ1-6; 11 bases agree with TRBD1. The V gene end was trimmed by 6 bases and the J gene end by 8 bases; junction bases not matched to a gene: 6. Germline loops: CDR1 MNHEY, CDR2 SMNVEV (reference sequence). The CDR3 runs to 15 residues. The DNA of the CDR3 is TGTGCCAGCAGATACCTGGGACAGGGGGATTCACCCCTCCACTTT. Its translation: CASRYLGQGDSPLHF.

The rearrangement joins TRBV4-1 to TRBJ2-7; D is uncertain. The CDR3 consists of 14 residues. From germline, CDR1 is MGHRA and CDR2 YSYEKL. Trimming removed 0 bases from V and 1 base from J, with 7 bases in between. The CDR3 coding sequence is TGCGCCAGCAGCCAAGATACCGGTTCCTACGAGCAGTACTTC. Protein product: CASSQDTGSYEQYF.

V is TRBV5-4 and J is TRBJ1-1; a weak D match, TRBD1 (5 bases). Germline V gene lookup returns CDR1 SGHNT and CDR2 YYREEE (reference sequence). V lost 1 base to trimming and J lost 5 bases, with 12 bases between them. The CDR3 sequence is 14 residues long. The CDR3 DNA is TGTGCCAGCAGCTTGCAGGGAGGAGGGACTGAAGCTTTCTTT. Residues: CASSLQGGGTEAFF.

The chain joins TRBV27 to TRBJ2-7; D gene ambiguous. The CDR3 sequence is 14 residues long. The V gene lost 0 bases and the J gene lost 3 bases, with 9 bases spanning the gap. Germline CDR1 reads MNHEY; CDR2 reads SMNVEV (reference sequence). The CDR3 reads CASSLSSGVYEQYF. DNA for the CDR3: TGTGCCAGCAGTTTATCGTCGGGTGTCTACGAGCAGTACTTC.

The J gene is TRBJ2-7, the V gene TRBV16, with D perhaps TRBD2 (6 bases). In germline, CDR1 is KGHSY, CDR2 FQNENV. The CDR3 spans 16 residues. Trimming pared 0 bases from V and 6 bases from J, leaving 18 bases between. The CDR3 nucleotides read TGTGCCAGCAGCCAATCCATCGCAGCCGGAGGGTCCGAGCAGTACTTC. Translation gives CASSQSIAAGGSEQYF.

The V gene is TRBV7-9, the J gene TRBJ2-7, with 9 bases fitting TRBD1. The CDR3 is 16 residues long. The J segment lost 2 bases and the V segment lost 5 bases, leaving 10 bases of the junction unmatched. CDR1 and CDR2 (germline): SEHNR, FQNEAQ (reference sequence). CDR3 amino acids: CASSQSRGTGTYEQYF. The CDR3 DNA sequence: TGTGCCAGCAGCCAATCGCGGGGGACAGGGACCTACGAGCAGTACTTC.

The chain recombines TRBV10-1 with TRBJ1-1; tentatively, D is TRBD1 (6 bases). V lost 3 bases to trimming and J lost 11 bases, with 16 bases between them. Germline lookup yields CDR1 WNHNN and CDR2 SYGVQD (reference sequence). The CDR3 spans 13 residues. The CDR3 coding sequence is TGCGCCAGCAGTGAACAGGGTAAGCAGGCGGCTTTCTTT. Translation: CASSEQGKQAAFF.

The gene calls are TRBV18 and TRBJ1-3; D ambiguous. The CDR3 spans 15 residues. Germline V gene lookup returns CDR1 KGHSH and CDR2 LQKENI. V lost 3 bases and J lost 0, with 9 bases in between. In DNA form, the CDR3 reads TGTGCCAGCTCACCCTTTGCAGACTCTGGAAACACCATATATTTT. Amino acid sequence: CASSPFADSGNTIYF. Based on the CDR3 plus reference TRBV18 and TRBJ1-3, the full variable domain is NAGVMQNPRHLVRRRGQEARLRCSPMKGHSHVYWYRQLPEEGLKFMVYLQKENIIDESGMPKERFSAEFPKEGPSILRIQQVVRGDSAAYFCASSPFADSGNTIYFGEGSWLTVV.

This chain connects TRBV4-3 to TRBJ2-1; possible D gene TRBD2, 6 bases. Germline V CDR1 and CDR2: LGHNA, YSLEER. The CDR3 contains 15 residues. Between the trimmed V and J ends, which lost 0 bases and 2 bases, there was a span of 8 bases. The CDR3: CASSQDGGTYNEQFF. The CDR3 bases are TGCGCCAGCAGCCAAGATGGGGGGACCTACAATGAGCAGTTCTTC.